The rows below give T cell receptor beta chains drawn from one sample of a study of cytomegalovirus exposure and HLA in healthy donors. Method: immunoSEQ multiplex PCR; TCRdb's copy keeps in-frame clones and lacks some. The table lists fewer than 200,000 clones, about 87% of them singletons. What was sequenced was PBMCs. Every receptor here comes from a woman aged 30 to 39 in good health and CMV-seronegative. Each CDR3 is given with its conserved first and last residue. The order of the fields is J gene, clone size, D gene, CDR3 length, V gene, CDR3 DNA, CDR3 protein. A D gene is named only where the DNA matches it firmly. Not every row has a clone size; where given, it reads once, few, many or a size class.

>TRBJ2-2|.|.|12|TRBV29-1
TGCAGCGTTGACAGGGGCGTCGGGGAGCTGTTTTTT
CSVDRGVGELFF
>TRBJ1-6|.|TRBD1|15|TRBV5-1
TGCGCCAGCAGCATAACCGGGACAGAAGGTTCACCCCTCCACTTT
CASSITGTEGSPLHF
>TRBJ2-1|.|.|13|TRBV30
TGTGCCTGGTCCCCCTTCGGGGGTGGTGAGCAGTTCTTC
CAWSPFGGGEQFF
>TRBJ2-3|.|TRBD2|15|TRBV7-9
TGTGCCAGCAGCTTAGTAGCGGGGGGGTCAGATACGCAGTATTTT
CASSLVAGGSDTQYF
>TRBJ1-6|.|TRBD1|17|TRBV7-2
TGTGCCAGCAGCTCCGGACAGGGAAAGTATACTAATTCACCCCTCCACTTT
CASSSGQGKYTNSPLHF
>TRBJ1-1|.|TRBD1|14|TRBV6-1
TGTGCCAGCAGTGAACCAGGGGGATACACTGAAGCTTTCTTT
CASSEPGGYTEAFF
>TRBJ2-5|.|TRBD1|17|TRBV11-2
TGTGCCAGCAGCTTAGTATCTTGGGACAGGCTGCAAGAGACCCAGTACTTC
CASSLVSWDRLQETQYF
>TRBJ2-7|once|.|17|TRBV7-8
TGTGCCAGCAGCTCGCAGACAGGGGGCGGGGGGGCCCACGAGCAGTACTTC
CASSSQTGGGGAHEQYF
>TRBJ2-3|.|.|13|TRBV27
TGTGCCAGCAGACTATCTAGCACAGATACGCAGTATTTT
CASRLSSTDTQYF
>TRBJ2-2|.|.|17|TRBV9
TGTGCCAGCAGCGCCGCGTTGTGGCGGAAGAACACCGGGGAGCTGTTTTTT
CASSAALWRKNTGELFF
>TRBJ1-1|.|.|14|TRBV4-1
TGCGCCAGCAGCCACGACAGGTCTATGGCTGAAGCTTTCTTT
CASSHDRSMAEAFF
>TRBJ2-1|.|.|15|TRBV19
TGTGCCAGTAGTAGCGGCCTAAGCTCCTACAATGAGCAGTTCTTC
CASSSGLSSYNEQFF
>TRBJ1-5|.|.|18|TRBV2
TGTGCCAGCAGCCACAGTACTGCCGGACAGACCGGCAATCAGCCCCAGCATTTT
CASSHSTAGQTGNQPQHF
>TRBJ2-7|.|.|11|TRBV20-1
TGCTGTTTAGTAGGAGGAAACGAGCAGTACTTC
CCLVGGNEQYF
>TRBJ1-3|.|.|13|TRBV11-2
TGTGCCAGCTCCGGGATCTCTGGAAACACCATATATTTT
CASSGISGNTIYF
>TRBJ2-2|.|.|14|TRBV19
TGTGCCAGTACCCTTGCTAGGGGCCCCGGGGAGCTGTTTTTT
CASTLARGPGELFF
>TRBJ1-5|.|.|17|TRBV7-9
TGTGCCAGCAGCTTAGGAGGGCGGGGCCCGAGCAATCAGCCCCAGCATTTT
CASSLGGRGPSNQPQHF
>TRBJ2-5|.|TRBD2|13|TRBV5-6
TGTGCCAGCAGAACGGGGGGGCCGGAGACCCAGTACTTC
CASRTGGPETQYF
>TRBJ2-7|.|TRBD2|15|TRBV2
TGTGCCAGCAGTAGGGAGCGGGGCGCCCCCTACGAGCAGTACTTC
CASSRERGAPYEQYF
>TRBJ2-7|.|.|16|TRBV27
TGTGCCAGCAGTTTATCCCGGGGGACGGTCCCCTACGAGCAGTACTTC
CASSLSRGTVPYEQYF
>TRBJ1-6|few|.|16|TRBV9
TGTGCCAGCAGCATCCGCCCCTCAAGAGTCGATTCACCCCTCCACTTT
CASSIRPSRVDSPLHF
>TRBJ2-3|.|TRBD1|15|TRBV7-8
TGTGCCAGCAGGTCCACAGGGGGTAGTACAGATACGCAGTATTTT
CASRSTGGSTDTQYF
>TRBJ2-5|.|TRBD2|15|TRBV7-8
TGTGCCAGCAGCTCCGGACTAGTCAACGGAGAGACCCAGTACTTC
CASSSGLVNGETQYF
>TRBJ1-2|.|.|13|TRBV7-9
TGTGCCAGCAGCCGCGTACTAAACTATGGCTACACCTTC
CASSRVLNYGYTF
>TRBJ2-2|.|TRBD1|16|TRBV18
TGTGCCAGCTCACCAATCGTACAGGGGATCGCCGGGGAGCTGTTTTTT
CASSPIVQGIAGELFF
>TRBJ1-1|.|.|13|TRBV30
TGTGCCTGGGCCCCCTCTTCGACAGGACGAGCTTTCTTT
CAWAPSSTGRAFF
>TRBJ1-5|.|TRBD1|15|TRBV18
TGTGCCAGCTCACCACCGGGACAGGGTTATCAGCCCCAGCATTTT
CASSPPGQGYQPQHF
>TRBJ1-5|.|.|15|TRBV6-1
TGTGCCAGCAGTGAAGTTAACAGCATCAATCAGCCCCAGCATTTT
CASSEVNSINQPQHF
>TRBJ2-3|.|TRBD2|16|TRBV5-1
TGCGCCAGCAGCCCACTAGCGGGGGGGTTCGTAGATACGCAGTATTTT
CASSPLAGGFVDTQYF
>TRBJ1-5|.|.|21|TRBV5-1
TGCGCCAGCAGCTTGGCCGGCACAAGGTCAGTATTGTCGTCGGGGTCACAGCCCCAGCATTTT
CASSLAGTRSVLSSGSQPQHF
>TRBJ1-1|.|.|14|TRBV7-6
TGTGCCAGCAGTCCAGGACAGTTGAACACTGAAGCTTTCTTT
CASSPGQLNTEAFF
>TRBJ1-1|.|TRBD1|15|TRBV6-5
TGTGCCAGCAGTTGGGGACAGCGGCCGTACACTGAAGCTTTCTTT
CASSWGQRPYTEAFF